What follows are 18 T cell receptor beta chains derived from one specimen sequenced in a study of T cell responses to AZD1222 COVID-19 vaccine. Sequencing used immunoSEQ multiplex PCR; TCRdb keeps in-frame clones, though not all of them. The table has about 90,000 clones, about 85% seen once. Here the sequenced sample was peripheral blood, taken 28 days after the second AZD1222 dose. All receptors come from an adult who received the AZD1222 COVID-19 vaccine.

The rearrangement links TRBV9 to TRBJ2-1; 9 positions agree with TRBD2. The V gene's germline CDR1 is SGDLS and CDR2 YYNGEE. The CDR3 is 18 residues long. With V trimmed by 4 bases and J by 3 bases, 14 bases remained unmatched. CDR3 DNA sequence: TGTGCCAGCAGCTCCCACTTTACGAGCGGGGGGTTCTACAATGAGCAGTTCTTC. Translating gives CASSSHFTSGGFYNEQFF.

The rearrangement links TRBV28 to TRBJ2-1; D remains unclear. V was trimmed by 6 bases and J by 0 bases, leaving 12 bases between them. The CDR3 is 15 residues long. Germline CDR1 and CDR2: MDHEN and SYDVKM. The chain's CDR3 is CASSRVFTSYNEQFF. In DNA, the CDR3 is TGTGCCAGCAGCCGGGTCTTTACCTCCTACAATGAGCAGTTCTTC. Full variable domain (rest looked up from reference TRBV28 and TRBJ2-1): DVKVTQSSRYLVKRTGEKVFLECVQDMDHENMFWYRQDPGLGLRLIYFSYDVKMKEKGDIPEGYSVSREKKERFSLILESASTNQTSMYLCASSRVFTSYNEQFFGPGTRLTVL.

In DNA form, the CDR3 reads TGCGCCAGCAGCTTGCGCAGTAATCCCGGTAACGAGCAGTACTTC. This encodes CASSLRSNPGNEQYF. The J gene is TRBJ2-7, the V gene TRBV5-1; the D is unclear. The germline V gene encodes CDR1 SGHRS and CDR2 YFSETQ. The CDR3 loop spans 15 amino acids. V was clipped by 1 base and J by 5 bases, with 16 bases between them.

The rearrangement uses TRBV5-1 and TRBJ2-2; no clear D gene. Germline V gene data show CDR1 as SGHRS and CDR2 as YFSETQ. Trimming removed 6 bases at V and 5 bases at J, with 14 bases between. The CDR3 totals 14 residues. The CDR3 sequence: CASKDRWSTGELFF. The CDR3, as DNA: TGCGCCAGCAAAGACCGTTGGAGTACCGGGGAGCTGTTTTTT.

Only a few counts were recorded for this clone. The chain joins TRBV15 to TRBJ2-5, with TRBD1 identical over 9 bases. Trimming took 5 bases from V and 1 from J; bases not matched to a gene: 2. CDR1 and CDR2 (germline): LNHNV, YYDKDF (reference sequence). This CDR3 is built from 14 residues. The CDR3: CATSRTGAQETQYF. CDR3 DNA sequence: TGTGCCACCAGCCGGACAGGGGCCCAAGAGACCCAGTACTTC. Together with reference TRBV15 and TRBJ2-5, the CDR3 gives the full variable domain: DAMVIQNPRYQVTQFGKPVTLSCSQTLNHNVMYWYQQKSSQAPKLLFHYYDKDFNNEADTPDNFQSRRPNTSFCFLDIRSPGLGDTAMYLCATSRTGAQETQYFGPGTRLLVL.

CDR3 loop: CATTNTYEQYF. In DNA form, the CDR3 reads TGTGCCACAACGAATACCTACGAGCAGTACTTC. This sequence joins TRBV6-5 and TRBJ2-7; the D is unclear. The V gene's germline CDR1 is MNHEY and CDR2 SVGAGI. The CDR3 spans 11 residues. The V and J ends lost 10 bases and 2 bases respectively, with 9 bases between them.

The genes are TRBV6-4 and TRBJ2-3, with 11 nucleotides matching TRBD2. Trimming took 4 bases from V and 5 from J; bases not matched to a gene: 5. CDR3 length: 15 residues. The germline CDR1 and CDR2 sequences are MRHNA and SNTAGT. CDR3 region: CASSGLAGGLDTQYF. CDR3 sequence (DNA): TGTGCCAGCAGTGGATTAGCGGGGGGGCTAGATACGCAGTATTTT.

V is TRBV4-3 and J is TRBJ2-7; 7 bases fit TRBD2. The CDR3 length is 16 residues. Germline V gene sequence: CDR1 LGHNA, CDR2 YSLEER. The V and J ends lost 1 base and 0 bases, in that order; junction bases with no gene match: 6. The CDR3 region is CASSQAIQRDSYEQYF. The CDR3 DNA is TGCGCCAGCAGCCAAGCGATCCAGCGGGACTCCTACGAGCAGTACTTC.

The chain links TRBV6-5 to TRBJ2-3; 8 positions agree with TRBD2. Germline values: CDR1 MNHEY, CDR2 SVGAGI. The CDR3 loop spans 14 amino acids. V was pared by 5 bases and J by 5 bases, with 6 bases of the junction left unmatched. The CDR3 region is CASSRGGPEDTQYF. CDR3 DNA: TGTGCCAGCAGTCGGGGGGGCCCGGAAGATACGCAGTATTTT.

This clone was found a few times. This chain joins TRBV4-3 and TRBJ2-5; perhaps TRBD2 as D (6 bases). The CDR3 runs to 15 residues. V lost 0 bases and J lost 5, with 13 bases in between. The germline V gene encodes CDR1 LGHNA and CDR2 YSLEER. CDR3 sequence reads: CASSQDQSGAETQYF. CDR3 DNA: TGCGCCAGCAGCCAAGATCAGTCGGGAGCGGAGACCCAGTACTTC.

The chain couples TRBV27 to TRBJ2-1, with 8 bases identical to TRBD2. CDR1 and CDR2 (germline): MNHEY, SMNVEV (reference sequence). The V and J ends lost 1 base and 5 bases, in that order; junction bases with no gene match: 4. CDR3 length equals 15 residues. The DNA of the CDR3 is TGTGCCAGCAGTTTATTATCGGGGGGGCACAATGAGCAGTTCTTC. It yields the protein CASSLLSGGHNEQFF.

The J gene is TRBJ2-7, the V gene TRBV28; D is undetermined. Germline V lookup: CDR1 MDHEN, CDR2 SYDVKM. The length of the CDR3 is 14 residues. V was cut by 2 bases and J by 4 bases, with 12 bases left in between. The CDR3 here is CASSLTVEQYEQYF. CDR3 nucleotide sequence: TGTGCCAGCAGTTTAACGGTAGAGCAATACGAGCAGTACTTC.

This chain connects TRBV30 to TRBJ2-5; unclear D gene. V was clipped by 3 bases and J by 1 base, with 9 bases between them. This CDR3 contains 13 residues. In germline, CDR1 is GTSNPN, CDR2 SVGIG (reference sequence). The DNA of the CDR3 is TGTGCCTGGAGACGGCGCCCCCAAGAGACCCAGTACTTC. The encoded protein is CAWRRRPQETQYF.

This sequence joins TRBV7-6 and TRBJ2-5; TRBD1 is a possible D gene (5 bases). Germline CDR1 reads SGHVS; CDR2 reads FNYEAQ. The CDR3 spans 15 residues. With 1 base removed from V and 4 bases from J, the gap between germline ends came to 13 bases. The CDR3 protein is CASSLGLGVRETQYF. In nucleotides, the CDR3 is TGTGCCAGCAGCTTAGGATTAGGGGTCCGAGAGACCCAGTACTTC.

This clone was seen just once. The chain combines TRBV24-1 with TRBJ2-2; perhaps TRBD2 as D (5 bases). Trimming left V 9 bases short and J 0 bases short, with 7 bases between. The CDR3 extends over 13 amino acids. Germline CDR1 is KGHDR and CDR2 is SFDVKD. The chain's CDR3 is CATEEANTGELFF. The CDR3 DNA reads TGTGCCACCGAGGAGGCGAACACCGGGGAGCTGTTTTTT.

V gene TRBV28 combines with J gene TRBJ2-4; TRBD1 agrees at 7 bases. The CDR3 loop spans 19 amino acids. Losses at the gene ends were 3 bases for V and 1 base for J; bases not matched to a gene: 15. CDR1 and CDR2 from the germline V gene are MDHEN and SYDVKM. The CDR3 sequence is CASSFWSEKGGSAKNIQYF. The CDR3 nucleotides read TGTGCCAGCAGTTTTTGGTCAGAGAAAGGGGGCTCCGCCAAAAACATTCAGTACTTC.

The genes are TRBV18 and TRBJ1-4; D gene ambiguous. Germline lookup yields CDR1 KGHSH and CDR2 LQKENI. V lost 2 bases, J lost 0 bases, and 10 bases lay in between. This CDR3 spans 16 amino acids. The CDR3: CASSPVASTTNEKLFF. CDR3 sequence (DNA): TGTGCCAGCTCACCAGTTGCCTCTACAACTAATGAAAAACTGTTTTTT.

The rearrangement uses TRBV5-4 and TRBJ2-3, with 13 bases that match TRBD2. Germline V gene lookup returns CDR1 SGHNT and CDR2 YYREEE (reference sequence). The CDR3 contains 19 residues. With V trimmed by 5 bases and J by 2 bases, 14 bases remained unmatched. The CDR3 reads CASSHQLAGGLRNTDTQYF. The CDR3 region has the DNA TGTGCCAGCAGTCATCAACTAGCGGGAGGGCTAAGAAACACAGATACGCAGTATTTT.